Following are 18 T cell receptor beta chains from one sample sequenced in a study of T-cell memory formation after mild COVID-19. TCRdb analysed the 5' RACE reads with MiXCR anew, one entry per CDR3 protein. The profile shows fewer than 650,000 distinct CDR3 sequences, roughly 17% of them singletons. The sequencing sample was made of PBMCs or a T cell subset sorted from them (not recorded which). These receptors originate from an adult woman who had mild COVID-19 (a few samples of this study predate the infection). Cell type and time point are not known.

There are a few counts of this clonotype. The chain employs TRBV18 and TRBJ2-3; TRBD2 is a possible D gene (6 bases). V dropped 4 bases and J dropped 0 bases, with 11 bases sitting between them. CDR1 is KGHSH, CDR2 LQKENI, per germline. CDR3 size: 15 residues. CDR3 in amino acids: CASSQEGSSTDTQYF. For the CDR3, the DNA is TGTGCCAGCTCACAGGAGGGGTCTAGCACAGATACGCAGTATTTT.

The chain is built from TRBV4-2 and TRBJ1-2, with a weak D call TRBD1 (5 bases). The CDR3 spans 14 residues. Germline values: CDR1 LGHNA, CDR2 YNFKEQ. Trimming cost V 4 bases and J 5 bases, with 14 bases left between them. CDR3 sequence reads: CASSRGTGTYGYTF. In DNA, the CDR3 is TGTGCCAGCAGCCGGGGAACAGGTACATATGGCTACACCTTC.

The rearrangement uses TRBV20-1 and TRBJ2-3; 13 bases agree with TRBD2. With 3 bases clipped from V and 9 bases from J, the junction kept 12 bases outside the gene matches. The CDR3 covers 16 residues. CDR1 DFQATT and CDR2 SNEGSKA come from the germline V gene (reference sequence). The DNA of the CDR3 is TGCAGTGCTAGTCCCCTACTAGCGGGGGGGGAAGAGACGCAGTATTTT. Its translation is CSASPLLAGGEETQYF.

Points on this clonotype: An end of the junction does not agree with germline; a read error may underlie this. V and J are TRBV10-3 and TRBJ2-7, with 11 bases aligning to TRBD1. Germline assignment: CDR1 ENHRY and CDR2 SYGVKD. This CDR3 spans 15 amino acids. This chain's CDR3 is CAISEGQGASNELYF. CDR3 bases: TGTGCCATCAGTGAGGGACAGGGGGCATCCAACGAGCTGTACTTC.

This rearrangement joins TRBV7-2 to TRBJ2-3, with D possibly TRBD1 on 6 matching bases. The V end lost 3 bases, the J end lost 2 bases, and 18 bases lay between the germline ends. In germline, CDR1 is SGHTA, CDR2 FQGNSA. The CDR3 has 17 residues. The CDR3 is CASSFRDTLPYTDTQYF. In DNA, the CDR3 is TGTGCCAGCAGCTTCCGGGACACCTTGCCTTACACAGATACGCAGTATTTT.

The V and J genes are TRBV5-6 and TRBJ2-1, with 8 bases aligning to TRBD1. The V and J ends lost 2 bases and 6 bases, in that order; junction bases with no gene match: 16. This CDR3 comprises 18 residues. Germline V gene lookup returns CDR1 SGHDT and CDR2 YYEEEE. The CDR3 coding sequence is TGTGCCAGCAGCTTTACGACGGGTGTTTCCAGGGGGCTCAATGAGCAGTTCTTC. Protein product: CASSFTTGVSRGLNEQFF.

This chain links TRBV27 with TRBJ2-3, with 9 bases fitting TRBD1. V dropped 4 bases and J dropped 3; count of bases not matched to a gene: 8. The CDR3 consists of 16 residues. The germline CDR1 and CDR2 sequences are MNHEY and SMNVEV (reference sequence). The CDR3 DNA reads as TGTGCCAGCAGTTATAAGGGGACAGGGTTGACAGATACGCAGTATTTT. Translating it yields CASSYKGTGLTDTQYF.

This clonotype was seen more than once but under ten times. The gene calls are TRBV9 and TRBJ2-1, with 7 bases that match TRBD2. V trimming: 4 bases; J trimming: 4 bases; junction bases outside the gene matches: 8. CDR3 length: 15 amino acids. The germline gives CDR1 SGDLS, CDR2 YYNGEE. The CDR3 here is CASSPMGEGYNEQFF. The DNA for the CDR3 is TGTGCCAGCAGCCCCATGGGGGAGGGATACAATGAGCAGTTCTTC.

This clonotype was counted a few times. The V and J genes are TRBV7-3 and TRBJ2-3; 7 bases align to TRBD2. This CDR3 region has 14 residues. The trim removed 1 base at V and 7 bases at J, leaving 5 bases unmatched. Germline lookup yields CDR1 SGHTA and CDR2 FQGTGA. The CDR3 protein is CASSLMASGYTQYF. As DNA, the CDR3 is TGTGCCAGCAGCTTAATGGCTAGCGGATATACGCAGTATTTT.

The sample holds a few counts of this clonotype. CDR3 in amino acids: CASSLRPAPWGYTF. CDR3 bases: TGTGCCAGCAGCTTAAGGCCGGCGCCCTGGGGCTACACCTTC. The chain recombines TRBV7-3 with TRBJ1-2; D remains ambiguous. CDR3 length equals 14 residues. Germline V gene sequence: CDR1 SGHTA, CDR2 FQGTGA. Deletions cut 1 base from V and 8 bases from J, with 14 bases between.

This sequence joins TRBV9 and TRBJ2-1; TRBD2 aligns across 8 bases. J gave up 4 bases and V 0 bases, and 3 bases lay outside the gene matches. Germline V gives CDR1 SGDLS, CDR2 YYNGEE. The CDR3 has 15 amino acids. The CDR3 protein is CASSVDGRDYNEQFF. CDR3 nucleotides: TGTGCCAGCAGCGTAGACGGGAGGGATTACAATGAGCAGTTCTTC.

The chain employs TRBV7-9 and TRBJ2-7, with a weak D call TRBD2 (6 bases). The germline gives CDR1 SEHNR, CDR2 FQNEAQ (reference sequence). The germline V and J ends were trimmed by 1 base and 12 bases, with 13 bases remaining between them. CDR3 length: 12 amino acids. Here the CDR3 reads CASSLGVLASYF. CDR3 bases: TGTGCCAGCAGCTTAGGGGTTCTAGCGTCGTACTTC.

In nucleotides, the CDR3 is TGCGCCAGCAGTTCGGGACTAGCGAATGAGCAGTTCTTC. This gives the protein CASSSGLANEQFF. V and J are TRBV5-1 and TRBJ2-1, with 10 bases aligning to TRBD2. The germline gives CDR1 SGHRS, CDR2 YFSETQ. The J segment lost 7 bases and the V segment lost 5 bases, leaving 3 bases of the junction unmatched. This CDR3 contains 13 residues.

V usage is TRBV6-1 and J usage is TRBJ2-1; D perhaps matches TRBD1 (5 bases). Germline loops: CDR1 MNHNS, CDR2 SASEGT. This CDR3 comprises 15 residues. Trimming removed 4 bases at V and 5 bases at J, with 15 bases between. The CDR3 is CASSAPQVSHNEQFF. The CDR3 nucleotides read TGTGCCAGCAGTGCCCCACAGGTGAGCCACAATGAGCAGTTCTTC.

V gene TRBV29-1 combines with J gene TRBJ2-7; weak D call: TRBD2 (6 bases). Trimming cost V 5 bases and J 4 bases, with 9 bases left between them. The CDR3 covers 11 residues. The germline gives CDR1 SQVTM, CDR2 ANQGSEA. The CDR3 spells CSVWRDYEQYF. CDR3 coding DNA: TGCAGCGTTTGGAGGGATTACGAGCAGTACTTC.

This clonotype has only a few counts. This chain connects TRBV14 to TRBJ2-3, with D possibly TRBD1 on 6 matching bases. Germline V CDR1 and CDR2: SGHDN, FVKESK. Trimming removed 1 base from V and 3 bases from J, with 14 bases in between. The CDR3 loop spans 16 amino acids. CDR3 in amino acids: CASSQGRGGWTDTQYF. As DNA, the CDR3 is TGTGCCAGCAGCCAAGGGCGTGGGGGCTGGACAGATACGCAGTATTTT. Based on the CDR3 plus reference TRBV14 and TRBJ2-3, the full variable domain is EAGVTQFPSHSVIEKGQTVTLRCDPISGHDNLYWYRRVMGKEIKFLLHFVKESKQDESGMPNNRFLAERTGGTYSTLKVQPAELEDSGVYFCASSQGRGGWTDTQYFGPGTRLTVL.

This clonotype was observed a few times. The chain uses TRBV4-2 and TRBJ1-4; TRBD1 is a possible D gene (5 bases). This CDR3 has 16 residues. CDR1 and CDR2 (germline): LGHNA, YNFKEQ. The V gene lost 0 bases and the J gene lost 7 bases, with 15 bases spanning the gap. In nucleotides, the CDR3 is TGTGCCAGCAGCCAAGAACGAGGCAGGGTGGGTGAAAAACTGTTTTTT. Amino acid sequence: CASSQERGRVGEKLFF.

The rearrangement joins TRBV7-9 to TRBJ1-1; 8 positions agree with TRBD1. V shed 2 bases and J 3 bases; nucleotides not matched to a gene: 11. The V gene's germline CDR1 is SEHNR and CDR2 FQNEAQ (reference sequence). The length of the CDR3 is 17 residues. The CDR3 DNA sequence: TGTGCCAGCAGCTTAAATGGAGGACAGGGCCACTACACTGAAGCTTTCTTT. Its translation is CASSLNGGQGHYTEAFF.